This TCR beta chain was sequenced during a study of identical twins. Via MiXCR, TCRdb re-called the 5' RACE reads, giving one row per CDR3 protein. The sample lists around 490,000 distinct CDR3 sequences, approximately 14% occurring once. This CDR3 contains 12 residues. Germline V lookup: CDR1 SNHLY, CDR2 FYNNEI. J was trimmed by 0 bases and V by 11 bases; bases with no gene match: 3. Note on this clonotype: The antigen is unknown.

Broader study findings: Findings came from cross-sectional statistics, without long-term follow-up of donors. Invariant populations such as MAIT and iNKT cells could partly muddle zero-insertion analyses.

These records were also assigned to another study, of yellow fever vaccine responses in identical twins.

This chain links TRBV2 with TRBJ2-7, with 8 nucleotides matching TRBD2. Sequencing input: CD4+ T cells sorted from blood. This receptor was obtained from a woman aged 18-35 years in good health. The CDR3 DNA sequence: TGTGCCCGGGGGGGGCTCTCCTACGAGCAGTACTTC. It yields the protein CARGGLSYEQYF.